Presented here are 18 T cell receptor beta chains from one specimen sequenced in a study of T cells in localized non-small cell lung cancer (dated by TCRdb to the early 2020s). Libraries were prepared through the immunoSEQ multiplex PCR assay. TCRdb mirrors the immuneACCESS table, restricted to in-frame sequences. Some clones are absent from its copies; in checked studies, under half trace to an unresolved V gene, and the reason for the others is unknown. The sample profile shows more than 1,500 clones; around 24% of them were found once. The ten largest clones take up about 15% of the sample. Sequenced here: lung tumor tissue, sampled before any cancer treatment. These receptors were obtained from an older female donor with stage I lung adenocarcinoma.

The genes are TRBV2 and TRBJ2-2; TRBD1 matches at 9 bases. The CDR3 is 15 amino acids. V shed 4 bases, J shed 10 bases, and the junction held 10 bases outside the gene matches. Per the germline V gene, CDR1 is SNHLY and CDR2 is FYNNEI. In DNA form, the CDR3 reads TGTGCCAGCAGTGTCCGGGACAGGGTCCAGAAGGAGCTGTTTTTT. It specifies CASSVRDRVQKELFF.

The CDR3: CASRTEGRGIEAFF. As DNA, the CDR3 is TGTGCCAGCAGGACGGAGGGGAGGGGTATTGAAGCTTTCTTT. The chain carries TRBV6-8 and TRBJ1-1; D possibly corresponds to TRBD1 (5 bases). Per germline, CDR1 MNHGY and CDR2 SAAAGT. The CDR3 is 14 residues long. Trimming removed 6 bases from V and 7 bases from J, with 18 bases in between.

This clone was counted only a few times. This CDR3 is CATEREMRKDTQYF. The CDR3 region has the DNA TGTGCCACCGAGCGGGAGATGAGGAAAGATACGCAGTATTTT. This chain joins TRBV15 and TRBJ2-3; 8 bases align to TRBD2. Germline loops: CDR1 LNHNV, CDR2 YYDKDF (reference sequence). J gave up 5 bases and V 8 bases, and 9 bases lay outside the gene matches. This CDR3 has 14 amino acids.

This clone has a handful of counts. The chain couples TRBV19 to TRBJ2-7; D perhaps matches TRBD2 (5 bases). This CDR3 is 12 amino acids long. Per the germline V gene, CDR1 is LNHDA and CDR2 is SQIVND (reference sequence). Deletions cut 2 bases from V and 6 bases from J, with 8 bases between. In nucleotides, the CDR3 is TGTGCCAGTAGTATACTTGCGGGCGAGCAGTACTTC. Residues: CASSILAGEQYF.

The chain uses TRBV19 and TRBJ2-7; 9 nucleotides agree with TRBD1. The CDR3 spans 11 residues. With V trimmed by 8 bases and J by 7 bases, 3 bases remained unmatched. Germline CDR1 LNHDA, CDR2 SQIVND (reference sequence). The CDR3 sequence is CASGTGSEQYF. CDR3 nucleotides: TGTGCCAGTGGGACAGGGAGTGAGCAGTACTTC. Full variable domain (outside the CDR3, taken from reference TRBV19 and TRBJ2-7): DGGITQSPKYLFRKEGQNVTLSCEQNLNHDAMYWYRQDPGQGLRLIYYSQIVNDFQKGDIAEGYSVSREKKESFPLTVTSAQKNPTAFYLCASGTGSEQYFGPGTRLTVT.

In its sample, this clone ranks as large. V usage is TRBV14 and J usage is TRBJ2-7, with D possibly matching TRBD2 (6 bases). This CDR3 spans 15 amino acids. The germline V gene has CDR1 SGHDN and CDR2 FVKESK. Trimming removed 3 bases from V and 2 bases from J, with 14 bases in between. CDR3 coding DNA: TGTGCCAGCAGCCACCAAATCGGACTACCCTACGAGCAGTACTTC. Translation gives CASSHQIGLPYEQYF.

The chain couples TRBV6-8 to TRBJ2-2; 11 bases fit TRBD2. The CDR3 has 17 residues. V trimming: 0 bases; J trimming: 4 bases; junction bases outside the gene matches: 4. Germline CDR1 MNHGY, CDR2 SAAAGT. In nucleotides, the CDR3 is TGTGCCAGCAGTTACTCACCACTAGCGGGAGTCACCGGGGAGCTGTTTTTT. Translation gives CASSYSPLAGVTGELFF.

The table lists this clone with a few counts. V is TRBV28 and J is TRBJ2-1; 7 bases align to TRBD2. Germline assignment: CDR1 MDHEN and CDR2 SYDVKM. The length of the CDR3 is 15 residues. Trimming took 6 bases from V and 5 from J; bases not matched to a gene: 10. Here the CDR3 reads CASRYAGVEDNEQFF. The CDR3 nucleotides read TGTGCCAGCAGATATGCGGGAGTTGAAGACAATGAGCAGTTCTTC. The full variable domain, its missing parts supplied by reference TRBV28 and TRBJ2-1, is DVKVTQSSRYLVKRTGEKVFLECVQDMDHENMFWYRQDPGLGLRLIYFSYDVKMKEKGDIPEGYSVSREKKERFSLILESASTNQTSMYLCASRYAGVEDNEQFFGPGTRLTVL.

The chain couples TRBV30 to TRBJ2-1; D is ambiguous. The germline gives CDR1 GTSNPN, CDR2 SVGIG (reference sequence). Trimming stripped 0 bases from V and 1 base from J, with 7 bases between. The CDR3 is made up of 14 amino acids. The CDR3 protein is CAWSVTASYNEQFF. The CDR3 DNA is TGTGCCTGGAGTGTAACAGCGTCCTACAATGAGCAGTTCTTC.

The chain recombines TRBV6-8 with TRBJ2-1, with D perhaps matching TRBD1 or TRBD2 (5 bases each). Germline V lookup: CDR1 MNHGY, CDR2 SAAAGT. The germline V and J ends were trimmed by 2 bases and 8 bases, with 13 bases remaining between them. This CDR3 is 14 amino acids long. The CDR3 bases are TGTGCCAGCAGTTACGACGGGACCCTCGATGAGCAGTTCTTC. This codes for CASSYDGTLDEQFF.

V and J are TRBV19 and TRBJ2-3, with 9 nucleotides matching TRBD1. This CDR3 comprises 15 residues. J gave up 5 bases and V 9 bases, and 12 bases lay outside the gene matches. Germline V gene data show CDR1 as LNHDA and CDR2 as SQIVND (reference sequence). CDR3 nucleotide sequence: TGTGCCAGCAACATCCGTGGGACAGGGCGAGATACGCAGTATTTT. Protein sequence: CASNIRGTGRDTQYF.

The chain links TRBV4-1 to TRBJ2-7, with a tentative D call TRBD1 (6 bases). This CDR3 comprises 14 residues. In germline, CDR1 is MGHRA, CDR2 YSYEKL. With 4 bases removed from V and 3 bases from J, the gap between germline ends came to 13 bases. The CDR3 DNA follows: TGCGCCAGCAGCCTCGGACAGAACTACTACGAGCAGTACTTC. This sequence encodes CASSLGQNYYEQYF.

Here the CDR3 DNA reads TGTGCCAGTAGACGGGACAACCTAAACACTGAAGCTTTCTTT. This translates into CASRRDNLNTEAFF. The chain joins TRBV19 to TRBJ1-1; the D gene is possibly TRBD1 (6 bases). The germline V gene has CDR1 LNHDA and CDR2 SQIVND (reference sequence). CDR3 length: 14 residues. The V end was cut by 6 bases, the J end by 2 bases, with 13 bases between. The full variable domain, in which reference TRBV19 and TRBJ1-1 provide the parts outside the CDR3, is DGGITQSPKYLFRKEGQNVTLSCEQNLNHDAMYWYRQDPGQGLRLIYYSQIVNDFQKGDIAEGYSVSREKKESFPLTVTSAQKNPTAFYLCASRRDNLNTEAFFGQGTRLTVV.

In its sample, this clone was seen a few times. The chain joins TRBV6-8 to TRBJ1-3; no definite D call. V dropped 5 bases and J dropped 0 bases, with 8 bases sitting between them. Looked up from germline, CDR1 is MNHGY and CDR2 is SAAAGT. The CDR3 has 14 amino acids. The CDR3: CASSVTDSGNTIYF. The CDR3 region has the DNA TGTGCCAGCAGTGTGACGGACTCTGGAAACACCATATATTTT.

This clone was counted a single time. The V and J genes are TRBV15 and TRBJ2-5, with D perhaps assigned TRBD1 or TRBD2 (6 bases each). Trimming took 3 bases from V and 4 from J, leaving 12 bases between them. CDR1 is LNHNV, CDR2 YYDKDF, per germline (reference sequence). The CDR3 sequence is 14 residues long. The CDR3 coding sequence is TGTGCCACCAGCAGGACGGGGGCGGGAGAGACCCAGTACTTC. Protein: CATSRTGAGETQYF.

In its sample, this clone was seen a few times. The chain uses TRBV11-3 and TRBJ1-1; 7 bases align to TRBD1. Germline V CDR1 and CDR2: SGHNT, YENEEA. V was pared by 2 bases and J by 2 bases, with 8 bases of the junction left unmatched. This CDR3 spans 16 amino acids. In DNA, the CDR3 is TGTGCCAGCAGCTTAAGGGGGGGGACAGACAACACTGAAGCTTTCTTT. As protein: CASSLRGGTDNTEAFF.

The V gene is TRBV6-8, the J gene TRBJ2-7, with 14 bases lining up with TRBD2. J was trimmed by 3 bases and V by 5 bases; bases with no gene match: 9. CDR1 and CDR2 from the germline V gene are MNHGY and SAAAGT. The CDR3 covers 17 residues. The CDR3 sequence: CASSDLPGLAGDYEQYF. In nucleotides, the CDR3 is TGTGCCAGCAGTGATTTACCGGGACTAGCGGGAGACTACGAGCAGTACTTC.

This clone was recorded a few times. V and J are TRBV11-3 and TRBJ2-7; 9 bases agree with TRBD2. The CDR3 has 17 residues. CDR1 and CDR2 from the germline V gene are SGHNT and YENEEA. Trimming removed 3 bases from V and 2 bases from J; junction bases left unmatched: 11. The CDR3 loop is CASSLLGWASGAYEQYF. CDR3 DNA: TGTGCCAGCAGCTTGCTAGGTTGGGCTAGCGGGGCCTACGAGCAGTACTTC. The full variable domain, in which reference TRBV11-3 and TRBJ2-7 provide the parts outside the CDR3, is EAGVVQSPRYKIIEKKQPVAFWCNPISGHNTLYWYLQNLGQGPELLIRYENEEAVDDSQLPKDRFSAERLKGVDSTLKIQPAELGDSAVYLCASSLLGWASGAYEQYFGPGTRLTVT.